Following are 10 T cell receptor beta chains from one sample sequenced in a study of cytomegalovirus exposure and HLA in healthy donors. A multiplex PCR was run with 60 Vbeta primers and 13 Jbeta primers. The data were produced by immunoSEQ multiplex PCR, yet TCRdb's version contains in-frame clones alone and is incomplete. This sample has more than 95,000 clones, with around 86% found just once. The specimen sequenced was PBMCs. The receptors originated from a woman in her 30s in good health and CMV-seronegative.

This chain links TRBV6-6 with TRBJ1-1; tentative D call: TRBD1 (5 bases). This CDR3 has 11 residues. Between the trimmed V and J ends, which lost 6 bases and 7 bases, there was a span of 9 bases. Germline V gene data show CDR1 as MNHNY and CDR2 as SVGAGI (reference sequence). CDR3 amino acids: CASSDSLEAFF. CDR3 coding DNA: TGTGCCAGCAGCGACAGCCTTGAAGCTTTCTTT.

The chain joins TRBV6-5 to TRBJ2-1; 8 nucleotides match TRBD1. V gave up 2 bases and J gave up 7 bases; unmatched junction bases: 4. This CDR3 contains 14 residues. CDR1 and CDR2 (germline): MNHEY, SVGAGI. This CDR3 is CASSYPDRVNEQFF. The DNA of the CDR3 is TGTGCCAGCAGTTACCCGGACAGGGTAAATGAGCAGTTCTTC.

The chain employs TRBV29-1 and TRBJ2-5; 7 positions match TRBD2. The V and J ends lost 3 bases and 5 bases, in that order; junction bases with no gene match: 12. CDR3 length: 15 amino acids. The V gene's germline CDR1 is SQVTM and CDR2 ANQGSEA. Written as DNA, the CDR3 is TGCAGCGTTGAGGCTAGCGGTGGATGGGCGGAGACCCAGTACTTC. This translates into CSVEASGGWAETQYF.

This chain uses TRBV27 with TRBJ1-1, with D hard to call. The CDR3 contains 14 residues. Trimming removed 8 bases at V and 1 base at J, with 14 bases between. From germline, CDR1 is MNHEY and CDR2 SMNVEV (reference sequence). The CDR3 spells CASQAHPRNTEAFF. The CDR3 coding sequence is TGTGCCAGCCAGGCACACCCCCGGAACACTGAAGCTTTCTTT.

The rearrangement links TRBV30 to TRBJ1-1; D may be TRBD1 (6 bases). This CDR3 is 13 amino acids long. The V gene's germline CDR1 is GTSNPN and CDR2 SVGIG (reference sequence). V lost 0 bases and J 3 bases, leaving 8 bases between the germline ends. In DNA form, the CDR3 reads TGTGCCTGGAGTGTACAGGGCCACACTGAAGCTTTCTTT. Protein product: CAWSVQGHTEAFF.

The chain carries TRBV29-1 and TRBJ2-7; 8 bases are a match to TRBD1. Trimming at V came to 4 bases and at J to 1 base, leaving 15 bases not matched to a gene. The CDR3 runs to 17 residues. Looked up from germline, CDR1 is SQVTM and CDR2 is ANQGSEA. DNA for the CDR3: TGCAGCGTTGTAGAATCACCGGGACAGGAATCGTCCTACGAGCAGTACTTC. As protein: CSVVESPGQESSYEQYF.

This sequence joins TRBV13 and TRBJ2-1; D perhaps matches TRBD2 (6 bases). Germline V gene lookup returns CDR1 PRHDT and CDR2 FYEKMQ (reference sequence). The CDR3 runs 14 residues. The ends were cut back, 5 bases at V and 6 bases at J, with 14 bases in the middle. For the CDR3, the DNA is TGTGCCAGCAGCCCGAGACTAGATCGCAATGAGCAGTTCTTC. It is translated as CASSPRLDRNEQFF.

The CDR3 DNA reads as TGTGCCAGCCCGGGGTATGAGCAGTTCTTC. Amino acid sequence: CASPGYEQFF. This chain uses TRBV7-6 with TRBJ2-1, with D perhaps TRBD2 (5 bases). Trimming left V 8 bases short and J 8 bases short, with 7 bases between. Germline lookup yields CDR1 SGHVS and CDR2 FNYEAQ. The CDR3 totals 10 residues.

This clone has only one observation. The chain uses TRBV28 and TRBJ2-7, with 12 bases matching TRBD2. Trimming at V came to 6 bases and at J to 5 bases, leaving 5 bases not matched to a gene. This CDR3 contains 14 residues. CDR1 is MDHEN, CDR2 SYDVKM, per germline. CDR3 in amino acids: CASSRLAGVNEQYF. The CDR3 bases are TGTGCCAGCAGCAGACTAGCGGGAGTGAACGAGCAGTACTTC.

The chain uses TRBV27 and TRBJ2-1; TRBD2 agrees at 11 bases. This CDR3 has 16 amino acids. Germline V gene sequence: CDR1 MNHEY, CDR2 SMNVEV (reference sequence). Trimming removed 5 bases from V and 9 bases from J; junction bases left unmatched: 12. Here the CDR3 DNA reads TGTGCCAGCAGTCTTCTAGCGGGGGGAATGGCTAGTGAGCAGTTCTTC. It is translated as CASSLLAGGMASEQFF.